This entry is about one T cell receptor beta chain. The CDR3 loop spans 13 amino acids. Per the germline V gene, CDR1 is DFQATT and CDR2 is SNEGSKA (reference sequence). J gave up 4 bases and V 3 bases, and 3 bases lay outside the gene matches. The beta constant-region primer was an equimolar mix of two oligonucleotides covering TRBC1 and TRBC2. TCRdb independently ran MiXCR on the UMI-ligation and nested PCR reads; one entry per CDR3 protein. The table lists about 85,000 distinct CDR3 sequences, about an eighth of them singletons. The source of the sample is a study of naive and memory T cell subsets.

This clonotype originated in a human donor in good health. The chain couples TRBV20-1 to TRBJ1-1, with TRBD1 matching 9 bases. Sequenced: central memory CD4+ T cells from blood. The chain's CDR3 is CSASGTGFTEAFF. The CDR3 DNA is TGCAGTGCTAGTGGGACAGGGTTCACTGAAGCTTTCTTT.